Listed below are T cell receptor beta chains from one sample, sequenced in a study of beta chain features in type 1 diabetes. Profiling relied on immunoSEQ multiplex PCR, and the TCRdb table lists in-frame clones only, not all of them. The table lists around 250,000 clones, about 15% of them singletons, with almost 0.02% in the top ten. Sequencing was performed on naive CD4+ T cells from blood. The receptors derive from a man under 40 with type 1 diabetes. The CDR3 runs from the conserved cysteine through the conserved F or W.

v_call	j_call	cdr3_aa
TRBV29-1	TRBJ2-7	CSVVPLAGISYEQYF
TRBV11-2	TRBJ2-5	CASSWGSQETQYF
TRBV6-1	TRBJ2-1	CASSEALAGKQFF
TRBV15	TRBJ2-4	CATSSEASLQYF
TRBV9	TRBJ2-5	CASSGGLGQETQYF
TRBV5-1	TRBJ2-1	CASSLAYNEQFF
TRBV5-4	TRBJ2-7	CASSDLADRSYEQYF
TRBV6-5	TRBJ2-2	CASISPRGEAGELFF
TRBV5-4	TRBJ2-2	CASSSQDPGELFF
TRBV7-9	TRBJ2-5	CAYKTGSEETQYF
TRBV4-1	TRBJ2-7	CASSQGPTGTLSYEQYF
TRBV18	TRBJ2-5	CASSPKAGTGGETQYF
TRBV19	TRBJ2-1	CASSRRGPSNEQFF
TRBV10-1	TRBJ2-5	CASSDRQETQYF
TRBV13	TRBJ1-1	CASSLGTPGWSTEAFF
TRBV29-1	TRBJ2-2	CSVERQGTNTGELFF
TRBV27	TRBJ2-3	CASSPGASTDTQYF
TRBV5-4	TRBJ2-7	CASSILTPSGPLEQYF
TRBV29-1	TRBJ2-3	CSVVDRGRADTQYF
TRBV18	TRBJ2-1	CASSPPMIAGINEQFF
TRBV5-1	TRBJ1-1	CASSGQGTDTEAFF
TRBV18	TRBJ1-2	CASSPPFRTGGGGYTF
TRBV4-1	TRBJ2-7	CASSQGPLYEQYF
TRBV6-5	TRBJ1-1	CASPLWGPNTEAFF
TRBV6-5	TRBJ2-1	CASNGDSYNEQFF
TRBV6-1	TRBJ1-1	CASSEAYRGPDRTEAFF
TRBV30	TRBJ2-5	CAWSVWASGRGRETQYF
TRBV5-4	TRBJ2-3	CASSFGGPDTQYF
TRBV6-5	TRBJ2-7	CASSRGDTSYEQYF
TRBV29-1	TRBJ2-5	CSVGQDRGGTQYF
TRBV15	TRBJ1-1	CATSERGGATEAFF
TRBV29-1	TRBJ2-3	CSVGIAGGTDTQYF
TRBV25-1	TRBJ2-7	CASSEFRTGTYEQYF
TRBV21-1	TRBJ2-7	CASRRVGAGDPTYEQYF
TRBV6-1	TRBJ2-1	CASSVASGNYYEQFF
TRBV5-1	TRBJ2-7	CASSLVQGAGEQYF
TRBV7-2	TRBJ2-5	CASSLVQVETQYF
TRBV6-6	TRBJ1-2	CASSDTGTRGYTF
TRBV5-1	TRBJ2-7	CASSLAGTGVDEQYF
TRBV30	TRBJ1-2	CAWNRGNSYGYTF
TRBV29-1	TRBJ1-1	CSAMVTGLNTEAFF
TRBV5-1	TRBJ2-3	CASSLEGGSWRDTQYF
TRBV15	TRBJ2-3	CATSKNRDTQYF
TRBV9	TRBJ2-3	CASSVQWLGEDTQYF
TRBV29-1	TRBJ1-2	CSVGQGGGYTF
TRBV6-6	TRBJ2-3	CASSRGGSTDTQYF
TRBV18	TRBJ1-1	CASSGAANTEAFF
TRBV10-3	TRBJ1-1	CAIRWEGVNTEAFF